This T cell receptor beta chain was profiled in a study of cytomegalovirus exposure and HLA in healthy donors (TCRdb year 2017). For the study in its entirety: The roughly 700 repertoires of the first cohort and the approximately 130 validation repertoires were produced on the same platform, according to a later analysis. The study was designed to test whether signatures of past pathogen exposure could be identified by cataloging public T cell receptors. A separate validation cohort of approximately 130 different subjects was used in addition to the approximately 700-subject first cohort. High-throughput TCR immunosequencing, statistical association of individual TCRs with disease status, and machine learning were combined to predict cytomegalovirus infection status.

The CDR3 spans 13 residues, from the cysteine through the phenylalanine. CDR3 DNA only is kept here, 39 bases in frame from base 1. The junction carries 7 bases between V and J, which are trimmed by 3 bases and 2 bases respectively. CDR1 and CDR2 (KGHSH, LQKENI) derive from the germline V gene. The library was produced with the immunoSEQ multiplex PCR assay. Under the source paper's analysis protocol: A statistical classification framework was built for diagnosing cytomegalovirus status from the catalog of TCR beta chain sequences. TCRdb's version of the immuneACCESS table is confined to in-frame rearrangements and falls short of the full clone set. An unresolved V gene accounts for under half of the shortfall where checked; the remainder is of unknown origin. For V, J and clone size, that table is used; D and trimming come from the DNA. The table for this sample lists around 54,000 clones; roughly 87% of them were counted only once. The top ten clones comprise around 9.2% of the sample.

Points the paper makes about the study in general: In the study, 150 to 200 TCR beta chains were listed as associated with cytomegalovirus. The validation cohort had no HLA typing available for a later analysis, so co-occurrence within that cohort was assessed over all 110 or so repertoires. It was suggested by the authors that the approach could potentially be generalized to other disease states and immunological phenotypes. Three of the identified cytomegalovirus-associated TCR beta chains were confirmed in vitro to be specific for cytomegalovirus antigens. While some public TCRs were present in many individuals, most TCR sequences turned up only very rarely across donors. The classifier was reported to diagnose cytomegalovirus status with high specificity and sensitivity in both the original cohort and the validation cohort. Subsequent analysis determined that TCRs grouped into clusters in the first cohort also showed a tendency toward co-occurrence across the 90 to 150 validation repertoires, and 94% of cluster scores exceeded 0.

As concerns this clone: Its antigen has not been determined. Per-base quality was not reported, and no clone a single base away is much larger than it. In the same sample, other DNA sequences code for this CDR3.

Separate from the approximately 730-subject first cohort, the validation cohort of over 90 subjects was the group to which the donors belonged. The chain joins TRBV18 to TRBJ1-2; the best D guess is TRBD1, with 6 bases matching. The TCR comes from a woman younger than 30 in good health and CMV-seropositive. Sequenced sample: PBMCs. The CDR3 corresponds to CASSPDRNYGYTF. In nucleotide form, the sequence is TGTGCCAGCTCACCCGACAGGAACTATGGCTACACCTTC.